Described below is a single T cell receptor (beta chain) sequence and its context. What it recognizes is unknown. The data belong to a study of blood T cells in healthy people across ages. Study summary: When template switching was applied, about one barcoded beta molecule was captured per two T cells. General study points: Because sorting was not performed, PBMCs prevented conclusive naive versus antigen-experienced comparison.

It was approximately 10 milliliters of peripheral blood that were drawn from each donor. Sample-barcoded 5' priming and a J-beta primer mix drove a second PCR of 7 to 11 cycles. TCRdb re-called the 5' RACE reads through MiXCR, storing one row per CDR3 protein. The data contain about a million distinct CDR3 sequences, 30% to 40% of them singletons. Germline V gene data show CDR1 as GTSNPN and CDR2 as SVGIG (reference sequence). CDR3 length equals 14 residues. Trimming pared 0 bases from V and 3 bases from J, leaving 11 bases between. The source of this sequence is a man between 18 and 29 years old in good health. The chain couples TRBV30 to TRBJ1-1; maybe TRBD1 (5 bases). The specimen was blood. The CDR3 DNA reads TGTGCCTGGAGTGTACGGCAGGGCGACACTGAAGCTTTCTTT. The encoded protein is CAWSVRQGDTEAFF.